This is a list of T cell receptor beta chains from one sample in a study of blood T cell repertoires in COVID-19. Using immunoSEQ multiplex PCR, the repertoire was profiled, and TCRdb retains in-frame clones only, with some absent. This table holds some 97,000 clones, approximately 86% found once. The specimen sequenced was peripheral blood. The receptors were sampled from a man in his forties or fifties with active or convalescent COVID-19. Both conserved end residues are trimmed from each CDR3. Each record gives: CDR3 protein, V gene, J gene.

CDR3: ASSLARPIYGYT
V: TRBV7-9
J: TRBJ1-2

CDR3: ASSDSSDGDTEAF
V: TRBV10-1
J: TRBJ1-1

CDR3: ASRSKGGKSKAF
V: TRBV19
J: TRBJ1-1

CDR3: ASSEGLAGAYEQF
V: TRBV11-3
J: TRBJ2-1

CDR3: ASSLAPDREAF
V: TRBV11-1
J: TRBJ1-1

CDR3: ASSLGLAPSIWY
V: TRBV7-9
J: TRBJ2-7

CDR3: ASSRKTKTSGGNNEQF
V: TRBV11-3
J: TRBJ2-1

CDR3: ASSPEGLMVNEQF
V: TRBV25-1
J: TRBJ2-1

CDR3: ASSPRAGVDTGELF
V: TRBV4-1
J: TRBJ2-2

CDR3: ASSGLLAGVTDEQF
V: TRBV6-1
J: TRBJ2-1

CDR3: SVARDTQETQY
V: TRBV29-1
J: TRBJ2-5

CDR3: SVRTTSLFGELF
V: TRBV29-1
J: TRBJ2-2

CDR3: AWNRRGNSSGYT
V: TRBV30
J: TRBJ1-2

CDR3: ASSARDIAAEAF
V: TRBV19
J: TRBJ1-1

CDR3: ASRRGQGEEKLF
V: TRBV7-2
J: TRBJ1-4

CDR3: ASSLTGNNEKLF
V: TRBV28
J: TRBJ1-4

CDR3: ASSLRAGDNEQF
V: TRBV5-1
J: TRBJ2-1

CDR3: ASSVLSQDTDTQY
V: TRBV9
J: TRBJ2-3

CDR3: ASSRGETGWVALTEAF
V: TRBV19
J: TRBJ1-1

CDR3: ASSLDPRNTEAF
V: TRBV11-3
J: TRBJ1-1

CDR3: ASSSGQGRANYGYT
V: TRBV5-1
J: TRBJ1-2

CDR3: ASSVDPQWSEQF
V: TRBV9
J: TRBJ2-1

CDR3: AWSSPPLYEQY
V: TRBV30
J: TRBJ2-7

CDR3: ASSPRLAGGRGETQY
V: TRBV9
J: TRBJ2-5

CDR3: ASGLGGADEKLF
V: TRBV12-5
J: TRBJ1-4

CDR3: ASSLYSGNTIY
V: TRBV5-8
J: TRBJ1-3

CDR3: ATSKDRVQRKLF
V: TRBV15
J: TRBJ1-4

CDR3: ASSQPADEQF
V: TRBV4-1
J: TRBJ2-1

CDR3: ASSQLAAAGANVLT
V: TRBV19
J: TRBJ2-6

CDR3: ASSYGQGGHTIY
V: TRBV6-2/TRBV6-3
J: TRBJ1-3

CDR3: ASSLLGVNTGELF
V: TRBV27
J: TRBJ2-2

CDR3: ASSIGGSRGANVLT
V: TRBV19
J: TRBJ2-6

CDR3: ASSPRPGTSGYNEQF
V: TRBV7-8
J: TRBJ2-1

CDR3: ASSTGQGPGELF
V: TRBV19
J: TRBJ2-2

CDR3: ATSDTGVSGANVLT
V: TRBV24-1
J: TRBJ2-6

CDR3: AIRKGTGVSDTQY
V: TRBV10-3
J: TRBJ2-3

CDR3: ASRGRQGARSGPYEQY
V: TRBV6-4
J: TRBJ2-7

CDR3: ASSRPGTPRANEQF
V: TRBV27
J: TRBJ2-1

CDR3: ASSLQGAGQPQH
V: TRBV5-4
J: TRBJ1-5

CDR3: SVVSGRKETQY
V: TRBV29-1
J: TRBJ2-5

CDR3: ASGRGQGASYNEQF
V: TRBV19
J: TRBJ2-1

CDR3: ASSPGGYYGYT
V: TRBV7-9
J: TRBJ1-2